A single sample is the source of the 13 T cell receptor beta chains below, sequenced in a study of identical twins' blood T cells. One entry per CDR3 protein results from TCRdb running MiXCR on the 5' RACE reads. Of roughly 340,000 distinct CDR3 sequences listed, approximately 30% are singletons. Sequencing was carried out using PBMCs. These receptors were obtained from a woman aged 18 to 50 in good health.

This clonotype was counted only a few times. The chain combines TRBV12-5 with TRBJ2-1; the D gene is possibly TRBD2 (5 bases). Germline V CDR1 and CDR2: LGHNT, FRNRAP. The CDR3 totals 15 residues. V was cut by 3 bases and J by 0 bases, with 9 bases left in between. Here the CDR3 DNA reads TGTGCTAGTGGTTTCGGGGTCTACTCCTACAATGAGCAGTTCTTC. Amino acid sequence: CASGFGVYSYNEQFF.

This chain joins TRBV7-8 and TRBJ2-7, with 7 bases lining up with TRBD1. The germline V gene has CDR1 SGHVS and CDR2 FQNEAQ. The CDR3 contains 16 residues. V gave up 6 bases and J gave up 0 bases; unmatched junction bases: 11. CDR3 residues: CASSYSTGWASYEQYF. CDR3 DNA: TGTGCCAGCAGTTACTCGACAGGGTGGGCCTCCTACGAGCAGTACTTC.

The chain combines TRBV18 with TRBJ1-2; D is uncertain. Germline lookup yields CDR1 KGHSH and CDR2 LQKENI. The CDR3 length is 15 residues. Between the trimmed V and J ends, which lost 2 bases and 4 bases, there was a span of 14 bases. The CDR3 loop reads CASSPNRGVVYGYTF. The CDR3 DNA reads as TGTGCCAGCTCACCAAATCGAGGAGTTGTCTATGGCTACACCTTC.

This chain links TRBV20-1 with TRBJ2-5; D uncertain. V shed 3 bases and J shed 2 bases, with 4 bases lying between them. The CDR3 has 11 amino acids. Germline values: CDR1 DFQATT, CDR2 SNEGSKA (reference sequence). In nucleotides, the CDR3 is TGCAGTGCTAGCGTGCAAGAGACCCAGTACTTC. The encoded protein is CSASVQETQYF.

V and J are TRBV5-1 and TRBJ1-1; D is ambiguous. CDR3 length equals 13 residues. With 4 bases removed from V and 3 bases from J, the gap between germline ends came to 10 bases. CDR1 and CDR2 (germline): SGHRS, YFSETQ. The CDR3 DNA follows: TGCGCCAGCAGCCAGACATGGGACACTGAAGCTTTCTTT. Amino acid sequence: CASSQTWDTEAFF.

This clonotype was seen repeatedly, ten times or more. V usage is TRBV16 and J usage is TRBJ1-5; D perhaps matches TRBD1 (6 bases). The V end lost 2 bases, the J end lost 0 bases, and 11 bases lay between the germline ends. This CDR3 comprises 16 residues. CDR1 and CDR2 from the germline V gene are KGHSY and FQNENV. The CDR3 region has the DNA TGTGCCAGCAGCCAACATACAGGGCTTAGCAATCAGCCCCAGCATTTT. Protein: CASSQHTGLSNQPQHF.

V and J are TRBV6-6 and TRBJ1-5; no firm D call. CDR3 length: 13 residues. Germline values: CDR1 MNHNY, CDR2 SVGAGI (reference sequence). With 7 bases removed from V and 2 bases from J, the gap between germline ends came to 9 bases. The CDR3 nucleotides are TGTGCCAGCACGACTGGAGGCAATCAGCCCCAGCATTTT. Its protein product is CASTTGGNQPQHF.

V gene TRBV3-1 combines with J gene TRBJ2-1; D not resolved. The CDR3 length is 14 residues. V shed 0 bases and J shed 7 bases, with 10 bases lying between them. CDR1 LGHDT and CDR2 YNNKEL come from the germline V gene (reference sequence). The CDR3 DNA reads as TGTGCCAGCAGCCAAGATGGGAAGTGGAATGAGCAGTTCTTC. Protein: CASSQDGKWNEQFF.

This clonotype was seen once. The rearrangement uses TRBV6-2 or TRBV6-3 and TRBJ1-1; D remains ambiguous. The CDR3 length is 13 residues. The V gene's germline CDR1 is MNHEY and CDR2 SVGEGT. V lost 7 bases to trimming and J lost 4 bases, with 13 bases between them. Here the CDR3 reads CASTSEEFTEAFF. CDR3 sequence (DNA): TGTGCCAGCACTTCCGAGGAATTCACTGAAGCTTTCTTT.

CDR3 bases: TGTGCCAGCAGATGCCCCGGGGTGAACACTGAAGCTTTCTTT. This encodes CASRCPGVNTEAFF. This sequence joins TRBV6-5 and TRBJ1-1; D gene uncertain. The V gene lost 6 bases and the J gene lost 0 bases, with 11 bases spanning the gap. The CDR3 is made up of 14 amino acids. CDR1 MNHEY and CDR2 SVGAGI come from the germline V gene.

This clonotype has just a few counts. V and J are TRBV20-1 and TRBJ2-7; the match to TRBD2 covers 7 bases. The V segment lost 1 base and the J segment 3 bases; nucleotides outside the gene matches: 9. Germline V gives CDR1 DFQATT, CDR2 SNEGSKA (reference sequence). This CDR3 spans 15 amino acids. CDR3 region: CSARADGGSLYEQYF. CDR3 DNA sequence: TGCAGTGCTAGAGCGGATGGCGGGAGTCTCTACGAGCAGTACTTC.

Note on this clonotype: A read error is possible here, since a much larger clone lies one base away. The J gene is TRBJ1-1, the V gene TRBV10-3; a weak D match, TRBD1 (5 bases). CDR1 and CDR2 (germline): ENHRY, SYGVKD. The CDR3 length is 12 residues. With 9 bases removed from V and 10 bases from J, the gap between germline ends came to 18 bases. The CDR3: CAMGTVTGGAFF. For the CDR3, the DNA is TGTGCCATGGGGACGGTCACAGGTGGAGCTTTCTTT.

V gene TRBV20-1 combines with J gene TRBJ1-5; no reliable D call. Trimming stripped 0 bases from V and 1 base from J, with 13 bases between. The germline V gene encodes CDR1 DFQATT and CDR2 SNEGSKA (reference sequence). The CDR3 totals 16 residues. CDR3 DNA sequence: TGCAGTGCTAGAGACCGGGTAACGGGGAGCAATCAGCCCCAGCATTTT. Encoded protein: CSARDRVTGSNQPQHF.